This T cell receptor beta chain was identified during a study of control samples from healthy donors and cancer patients. Germline CDR1 reads SGHVS; CDR2 reads FNYEAQ. The CDR3 loop spans 16 amino acids. V was pared by 2 bases and J by 3 bases, with 4 bases of the junction left unmatched. Method: immunoSEQ multiplex PCR; TCRdb's copy keeps in-frame clones and lacks some. The top ten hold approximately 0.93% of the sample, which has 150,000 to 200,000 clones, 95% to 96% seen once. Material: blood. This receptor was taken from a woman aged 30 to 39 in good health. The V and J genes are TRBV7-6 and TRBJ2-1; 10 bases line up with TRBD2. This chain's CDR3 is CASSLLSGGDYNEQFF. DNA of the CDR3: TGTGCCAGCAGCTTATTGAGCGGGGGGGACTACAATGAGCAGTTCTTC.